The T cell receptor delta chain under discussion was sequenced for a study of DNA immune sequencing with unique molecular identifiers (dated by TCRdb to 2020 to 2022). Regarding the study in general: gammadelta T cells were enriched from buffy coats using immunomagnetic cell separation, and their genomic DNA was sequenced. gammadelta T cells were enriched from PBMC of about eleven healthy individuals by fluorescence-activated cell sorting. To compare enriched with non-enriched material, about 100 ng of enriched gammadelta T-cell DNA and 0.8 to 1 ug of non-enriched PBMC DNA were sequenced. An ultrasensitive DNA-based TRD repertoire sequencing method using PCR-introduced unique molecular identifiers was developed and validated in the study. Validation of the sequencing method was done both on synthetic reference molecules and on blood samples taken from healthy individuals. All donors were healthy individuals, and around 10 of the donors were profiled using sorted gammadelta T cells from peripheral blood.

On the study overall, not on this receptor specifically: Variation in TRD repertoire diversity was observed between healthy donors, with several donors found to be highly oligoclonal, in that the top 5 clonotypes exceeded half of productive molecules. The primer-based approach is unable to detect novel TRD sequences that the primers do not target. TRDV2 paired with TRDJ1 was the most common TRD rearrangement among clonotypes in healthy donors.

The junction shows trimming of 3 bases on V and 0 bases on J, plus 13 bases between the germline ends. From the cysteine up to the phenylalanine, the CDR3 has a length of 15 residues. Only the CDR3 portion is preserved as DNA: 45 bases, with reading frame beginning at the first base. CDR1 and CDR2 are drawn from the germline V gene: GEAIGNYY, EKD. This clone has more than one count but fewer than ten. Its antigen has not been determined. With a far larger clone one base away, a read error is the likely cause. Other DNA sequences from this sample encode an identical CDR3 as well. Library preparation used multiplex PCR. A 32-plex assay with primers for all 8 TRDV and 4 TRDJ genes covering the CDR3 was used to amplify genomic DNA. A 12-nucleotide UMI was introduced during 2 to 4 barcoding PCR cycles, after which a second PCR was performed with Illumina adapter primers. Libraries were purified with AMPure XP beads and quality-checked on a Fragment Analyzer with the HS NGS Fragment kit. Sequencing used an Illumina MiniSeq mid-output kit with roughly 20% PhiX and 150 cycles of paired-end reads. The paper's processing steps were these. Reads were processed with MIGEC version 1.2.9 to group reads by UMI and build error-corrected consensus sequences. Post-processing used modified VDJtools version 1.2.1 scripts and the tcR R package. TCRdb reprocessed the public reads with the caller CATT; rows with the same DNA were merged afterwards. Here the V and J calls rest on TCRdb's processing, not on the authors' analysis. The table for this sample lists about 4,500 delta-chain clones; roughly an eighth of them were counted only once. The ten largest clones represent about 47% of the sample.

The sequence is built from TRDV2 and TRDJ1; the D gene is possibly TRDD3, with 5 bases matching. This TCR was recovered from a human donor in good health. Sequences were obtained from gamma-delta T cells enriched from blood buffy coat, or unenriched PBMCs (not recorded which). The base sequence is TGTGCCTGTGACCTATTGGGGACAGACACCGATAAACTCATCTTT. Translated, this gives CACDLLGTDTDKLIF.